This T cell receptor (beta chain) was recovered during a study of early T cells in non-severe SARS-CoV-2 infection. Overall study: The authors sequenced bulk RNA from unsorted whole blood, leaving chains unpaired.

Worth noting for this clonotype: One junction end does not reproduce the germline sequence, and a read error may be involved.

TCRdb independently ran MiXCR on the 5' RACE reads; one entry per CDR3 protein. Here the sample spans roughly 63,000 distinct CDR3 sequences, 10% to 15% being singletons. The CDR3 consists of 12 residues. Germline lookup yields CDR1 SQVTM and CDR2 ANQGSEA. The sequencing input was whole blood. J is TRBJ1-2 and V is TRBV29-1; TRBD1 is a possible D gene (5 bases). The sequence was obtained from an adult who was a healthcare worker with PCR-confirmed SARS-CoV-2 infection or an uninfected control (not recorded which). The CDR3 protein is CSGEAGKSGYTF. CDR3 nucleotides: TGCAGCGGTGAAGCAGGGAAAAGCGGCTACACCTTC.